Listed here are 29 T cell receptor beta chains from one sample, sequenced in a study of identical twins. MiXCR was run by TCRdb on the 5' RACE reads, yielding one entry per CDR3 protein. The table has about 210,000 distinct CDR3 sequences, around 9.6% seen once. Input material: memory (CD45RO+) T cells sorted from blood. The receptors here all came from a young woman in good health.

This clonotype was observed at least ten times. The genes are TRBV12-3 or TRBV12-4 and TRBJ1-1; a possible D gene is TRBD1 (6 bases). This CDR3 comprises 14 residues. V gave up 5 bases and J gave up 1 base, with 11 bases separating them. The CDR3, as DNA: TGTGCCAGCAGTACGGGACACGGGAACACTGAAGCTTTCTTT. Encoded protein: CASSTGHGNTEAFF.

At least ten counts were recorded for this clonotype. The J gene is TRBJ2-1, the V gene TRBV5-6; 11 bases agree with TRBD2. CDR1 and CDR2 from the germline V gene are SGHDT and YYEEEE. This CDR3 comprises 15 residues. With 2 bases clipped from V and 9 bases from J, the junction kept 7 bases outside the gene matches. As DNA, the CDR3 is TGTGCCAGCAGCTTCAGGGCTAGCGGGAGGTCTGAGCAGTTCTTC. Amino acids: CASSFRASGRSEQFF.

This clonotype was counted at least ten times. The chain carries TRBV24-1 and TRBJ2-1; TRBD1 agrees at 7 bases. Germline V gene sequence: CDR1 KGHDR, CDR2 SFDVKD. This CDR3 is 14 amino acids long. V lost 0 bases to trimming and J lost 9 bases; unmatched junction nucleotides: 4. Written as DNA, the CDR3 is TGTGCCACCAGTGATTTGCACAGGGGCGGTGAGCAGTTCTTC. Its protein is CATSDLHRGGEQFF.

The V gene is TRBV10-3, the J gene TRBJ2-1, with 13 positions matching TRBD2. This CDR3 contains 15 residues. Germline lookup yields CDR1 ENHRY and CDR2 SYGVKD. J lost 6 bases, V lost 8 bases, and 7 bases had no gene match. The CDR3 nucleotides are TGTGCCATCCGGACTAGCGGGAGCAAGACCAATGAGCAGTTCTTC. Amino acid sequence: CAIRTSGSKTNEQFF.

The chain employs TRBV11-2 and TRBJ2-2, with 10 bases fitting TRBD1. The V gene's germline CDR1 is SGHAT and CDR2 FQNNGV. This CDR3 spans 17 amino acids. With 4 bases clipped from V and 6 bases from J, the junction kept 11 bases outside the gene matches. CDR3 sequence reads: CASSSLGQGGKSGELFF. The CDR3 DNA sequence: TGTGCCAGCAGCTCCCTTGGACAGGGGGGAAAGTCCGGGGAGCTGTTTTTT. The variable domain in full, with the rest retrieved from reference TRBV11-2 and TRBJ2-2, is EAGVAQSPRYKIIEKRQSVAFWCNPISGHATLYWYQQILGQGPKLLIQFQNNGVVDDSQLPKDRFSAERLKGVDSTLKIQPAKLEDSAVYLCASSSLGQGGKSGELFFGEGSRLTVL.

To note about this clonotype: A read error may produce the germline difference seen at one junction end. The gene calls are TRBV4-2 and TRBJ2-1; D assignment may be TRBD1 or TRBD2 (6 bases each). Germline lookup yields CDR1 LGHNA and CDR2 YNFKEQ. This CDR3 contains 14 residues. The CDR3 nucleotides are TGTGCCAGCAACCAAGGGGGGTCCTACAATGAGCAGTTCTTC. Amino acids: CASNQGGSYNEQFF.

This clonotype was detected many times. The chain carries TRBV3-1 and TRBJ2-1; the D gene is possibly TRBD2 (7 bases). CDR1 and CDR2 from the germline V gene are LGHDT and YNNKEL (reference sequence). Trimming removed 0 bases from V and 2 bases from J, with 14 bases in between. This CDR3 comprises 17 residues. The CDR3 loop is CASSQDVLGGAYNEQFF. As DNA, the CDR3 is TGTGCCAGCAGCCAAGATGTACTAGGGGGGGCCTACAATGAGCAGTTCTTC.

In its sample, this clonotype was seen a few times. The V call is TRBV4-2, the J call TRBJ2-1, with D hard to call. This CDR3 region has 14 residues. Germline V gives CDR1 LGHNA, CDR2 YNFKEQ. Trimming took off 0 bases at V and 6 bases at J, with 9 bases between the two ends. As DNA, the CDR3 is TGTGCCAGCAGCCAAGACACGTTTGGCAATGAGCAGTTCTTC. Translation: CASSQDTFGNEQFF.

In this sample, this clonotype turned up many times. The chain combines TRBV25-1 with TRBJ2-7; 12 nucleotides match TRBD2. Unmatched junction bases numbered 7, after V lost 6 bases and J lost 7 bases. The V gene's germline CDR1 is MGHDK and CDR2 SYGVNS. The CDR3 consists of 14 residues. Here the CDR3 DNA reads TGTGCCAGCAGCCCGACTAGCGGGGGAAGGGAGCAGTACTTC. It specifies CASSPTSGGREQYF.

In this sample, this clonotype turned up many times. One end of the junction fails to match germline, which may point to a read error. V gene TRBV29-1 combines with J gene TRBJ2-3; D tentatively reads TRBD1 or TRBD2 (5 bases each). The CDR3 is made up of 12 amino acids. Germline V gives CDR1 SQVTM, CDR2 ANQGSEA. CDR3 in DNA: TGTGCCTTTGGGGGAGCGCCAGATACGCAGTATTTT. It yields the protein CAFGGAPDTQYF.

The V gene is TRBV20-1, the J gene TRBJ2-3; D could derive from TRBD1 or TRBD2 (5 bases each). CDR1 and CDR2 (germline): DFQATT, SNEGSKA (reference sequence). The CDR3 totals 13 residues. Trimming cost V 3 bases and J 0 bases, with 7 bases left between them. CDR3 sequence (DNA): TGCAGTGCTAGCGGGGCTAGCACAGATACGCAGTATTTT. Its protein is CSASGASTDTQYF.

The chain has TRBV18 and TRBJ2-1; D unresolved. This CDR3 contains 13 residues. The germline V gene has CDR1 KGHSH and CDR2 LQKENI. Trimming took 2 bases from V and 3 from J, leaving 5 bases between them. The CDR3 loop reads CASSPGDYNEQFF. DNA of the CDR3: TGTGCCAGCTCACCAGGAGACTACAATGAGCAGTTCTTC.

This clonotype was detected only a few times. This sequence joins TRBV30 and TRBJ2-3, with 7 bases matching TRBD1. The CDR3 covers 14 residues. V shed 7 bases and J 5 bases; nucleotides not matched to a gene: 12. Germline V lookup: CDR1 GTSNPN, CDR2 SVGIG (reference sequence). CDR3 DNA sequence: TGTGCCTACCAGACAGGGACCCACGAAGATACGCAGTATTTT. Translated: CAYQTGTHEDTQYF.

This clonotype was counted only a few times. The gene calls are TRBV20-1 and TRBJ2-7; 7 bases match TRBD2. Germline V CDR1 and CDR2: DFQATT, SNEGSKA (reference sequence). CDR3 length: 14 residues. V trimming: 3 bases; J trimming: 0 bases; junction bases outside the gene matches: 5. CDR3 coding DNA: TGCAGTGCTAGTCGGGGGGAGAGCTCCTACGAGCAGTACTTC. Residues: CSASRGESSYEQYF.

This clonotype was seen only a few times. The genes are TRBV20-1 and TRBJ2-5, with 12 bases aligning to TRBD2. The CDR3 has 15 amino acids. Looked up from germline, CDR1 is DFQATT and CDR2 is SNEGSKA (reference sequence). The V gene end was trimmed by 5 bases and the J gene end by 1 base; junction bases not matched to a gene: 5. The CDR3: CSAPPSGRAQETQYF. The CDR3 DNA follows: TGCAGTGCTCCTCCTAGCGGGAGGGCCCAAGAGACCCAGTACTTC.

This clonotype was picked up a small number of times. This CDR3 reads CAWSSLAMNTEAFF. The CDR3 DNA reads TGTGCCTGGAGCTCGTTGGCGATGAACACTGAAGCTTTCTTT. This chain joins TRBV30 and TRBJ1-1, with unresolved D. CDR1 is GTSNPN, CDR2 SVGIG, per germline (reference sequence). Trimming cost V 3 bases and J 0 bases, with 11 bases left between them. The CDR3 totals 14 residues.

The table lists this clonotype with a few counts. This chain uses TRBV5-8 with TRBJ2-4; D is unclear. Trimming removed 5 bases at V and 2 bases at J, with 14 bases between. The V gene's germline CDR1 is SGHTS and CDR2 YDEGEE. The CDR3 runs to 15 residues. The DNA for the CDR3 is TGTGCCAGCAGGATCGTGGACGGACCCAAAAACATTCAGTACTTC. Amino acid sequence: CASRIVDGPKNIQYF.

This clonotype has just a few counts. The chain joins TRBV6-2 or TRBV6-3 to TRBJ1-5; D not certain. The CDR3 loop spans 15 amino acids. CDR1 is MNHEY and CDR2 is SVGEGT in the germline V gene. V gave up 7 bases and J gave up 0 bases, with 13 bases separating them. The CDR3 DNA reads as TGTGCCAGCACGGCCGGAGGCTATAGCAATCAGCCCCAGCATTTT. As protein: CASTAGGYSNQPQHF.

This clonotype appeared a few times. The chain uses TRBV5-1 and TRBJ2-1, with D maybe TRBD1 (5 bases). From germline, CDR1 is SGHRS and CDR2 YFSETQ. The CDR3 sequence is 14 residues long. V was shortened by 0 bases and J by 5 bases, with 9 bases between the two germline ends. CDR3 in amino acids: CASSLVQGHNEQFF. The CDR3 DNA follows: TGCGCCAGCAGCTTGGTGCAGGGCCACAATGAGCAGTTCTTC.

The chain employs TRBV7-8 and TRBJ1-1; tentatively, D is TRBD1 (6 bases). Germline CDR1 and CDR2: SGHVS and FQNEAQ. The V end was cut by 3 bases, the J end by 2 bases, with 19 bases between. The CDR3 sequence is 17 residues long. In DNA form, the CDR3 reads TGTGCCAGCAGCTTGGAGCGGCGGGGGCGAAGCAACACTGAAGCTTTCTTT. Residues: CASSLERRGRSNTEAFF.

The rearrangement joins TRBV20-1 to TRBJ1-2; D uncertain. Looked up from germline, CDR1 is DFQATT and CDR2 is SNEGSKA (reference sequence). The ends were cut back, 5 bases at V and 5 bases at J, with 12 bases in the middle. The CDR3 is made up of 12 amino acids. DNA for the CDR3: TGCAGTGCTCCGAATCAGGAGTATGGCTACACCTTC. Its protein product is CSAPNQEYGYTF.

This clonotype was observed a few times. V usage is TRBV2 and J usage is TRBJ1-3; D not certain. V lost 4 bases and J lost 2, with 3 bases in between. CDR1 SNHLY and CDR2 FYNNEI come from the germline V gene. The CDR3 runs to 12 residues. CDR3 region: CASSGPGNTIYF. CDR3 sequence (DNA): TGTGCCAGCAGTGGACCTGGAAACACCATATATTTT.

This clonotype showed up just a few times. V usage is TRBV7-2 and J usage is TRBJ1-6; perhaps TRBD1 as D (5 bases). V was clipped by 5 bases and J by 15 bases, with 17 bases between them. Germline V lookup: CDR1 SGHTA, CDR2 FQGNSA. The CDR3 covers 13 residues. This CDR3 is CASSGRQMWNLHF. The CDR3 coding sequence is TGTGCCAGCAGCGGCCGACAGATGTGGAACCTCCACTTT.

The table lists this clonotype with a few counts. This chain uses TRBV5-1 with TRBJ2-1, with 11 bases fitting TRBD2. CDR1 and CDR2 from the germline V gene are SGHRS and YFSETQ. V lost 0 bases to trimming and J lost 7 bases; unmatched junction nucleotides: 6. This CDR3 is built from 16 residues. CDR3 sequence (DNA): TGCGCCAGCAGCTTGGCTGTAGCGGGAGGGCGTAATGAGCAGTTCTTC. Amino acids: CASSLAVAGGRNEQFF.

This clonotype showed up many times. The CDR3 DNA is TGTGCCAGCAGCCCCCGGGAGCTCCCAGATACGCAGTATTTT. It codes for CASSPRELPDTQYF. The chain recombines TRBV3-1 with TRBJ2-3; tentatively, D is TRBD2 (6 bases). The V and J ends lost 4 bases and 4 bases respectively, with 12 bases between them. The CDR3 contains 14 residues. Germline lookup yields CDR1 LGHDT and CDR2 YNNKEL (reference sequence).

This clonotype turned up a few times. The V call is TRBV7-8, the J call TRBJ2-7, with 9 bases lining up with TRBD2. The germline gives CDR1 SGHVS, CDR2 FQNEAQ. CDR3 length equals 15 residues. V lost 5 bases, J lost 3 bases, and 8 bases stayed unmatched. The DNA of the CDR3 is TGTGCCAGCAGCCCAATAGCGGGAGTAGTCTACGAGCAGTACTTC. Translation gives CASSPIAGVVYEQYF.

A few counts support this clonotype. The chain joins TRBV6-4 to TRBJ2-1; maybe TRBD2 (6 bases). Trimming took off 5 bases at V and 6 bases at J, with 17 bases between the two ends. CDR1 and CDR2 (germline): MRHNA, SNTAGT. The CDR3 extends over 15 amino acids. In nucleotides, the CDR3 is TGTGCCAGCAGTCTCGGCAGGGACTCGAGCAATGAGCAGTTCTTC. It yields the protein CASSLGRDSSNEQFF.

This clonotype appeared a few times. The gene calls are TRBV6-5 and TRBJ1-1; D gene ambiguous. This CDR3 contains 13 residues. Germline CDR1 and CDR2: MNHEY and SVGAGI. Trimming took 6 bases from V and 1 from J, leaving 9 bases between them. The CDR3 here is CASSHTRNTEAFF. Written as DNA, the CDR3 is TGTGCCAGCAGCCACACGAGGAACACTGAAGCTTTCTTT.

The chain uses TRBV27 and TRBJ1-2, with TRBD1 matching 7 bases. CDR1 and CDR2 (germline): MNHEY, SMNVEV (reference sequence). There are 15 residues in the CDR3. With V trimmed by 6 bases and J by 7 bases, 14 bases remained unmatched. The DNA of the CDR3 is TGTGCCAGCAGACCGGGACAGACCCCATGGGGTGGCTACACCTTC. Translation gives CASRPGQTPWGGYTF.